These T cell receptor beta chains were read from a single sample in a study of B cell selection in AIRE deficiency. Only in-frame clones appear in the TCRdb table, and some are missing; sequencing was by immunoSEQ multiplex PCR. The sample has around 18,000 clones, roughly 91% seen once. The sample was CD4+CD25+ Tregs sorted from PBMCs. These receptors came from a human donor in good health. The CDR3 runs from the conserved cysteine through the conserved F or W. A D gene is named only where the DNA matches it firmly. Clone size is stated in some rows and not others, as once, few, many or a class when expanded.

J,size,V,D,DNA,CDR3
TRBJ2-3,once,TRBV6-6,-,TGTGCCAGCAGTTACAACACAGATACGCAGTATTTT,CASSYNTDTQYF
TRBJ2-7,-,TRBV19,-,TGTGCCAGTAGTGTAGGACGGGGTTCCTACGAGCAGTACTTC,CASSVGRGSYEQYF
TRBJ1-2,-,TRBV7-2,-,TGTGCCAGCAGTGCTTCGGGCGGCTATGGCTACACCTTC,CASSASGGYGYTF
TRBJ2-2,-,TRBV9,-,TGTGCCAGCAGCGTAGGGCCGAACACCGGGGAGCTGTTTTTT,CASSVGPNTGELFF
TRBJ1-1,-,TRBV10-3,-,TGTGCCTCTTCATGGAGCGTTTCGAACACTGAAGCTTTCTTT,CASSWSVSNTEAFF
TRBJ2-5,once,TRBV5-1,TRBD1,TGCGCCAGCAGATATGACAGGGCCCGGGAGACCCAGTACTTC,CASRYDRARETQYF
TRBJ2-7,-,TRBV11-2,TRBD2,TGTGCCAGCAGCTCGCCCCCCGGGACTAGCGGGAGTGTCAACGAGCAGTACTTC,CASSSPPGTSGSVNEQYF
TRBJ2-1,-,TRBV28,-,TGTGCCAGCAGTTTATATGGCTACAATGAGCAGTTCTTC,CASSLYGYNEQFF
TRBJ2-4,-,TRBV5-4,-,-,CASSFGPGRGASNIQYF
TRBJ2-2,-,TRBV5-1,-,TGCGCCAGCAGCCCTCACAGGGATACGCGCACCGGGGAGCTGTTTTTT,CASSPHRDTRTGELFF
TRBJ1-5,-,TRBV7-2,TRBD1,TGTGCCAGCAGCCAAGACAGGGCCGGGCAGCCCCAGCATTTT,CASSQDRAGQPQHF
TRBJ2-3,-,TRBV29-1,TRBD2,TGCAGCGTCGCGGGACTAGCGGGAACAGATACGCAGTATTTT,CSVAGLAGTDTQYF
TRBJ2-1,-,TRBV11-2,-,TGTGCCAGCAGCCCGGGGTCAGTAAATGAGCAGTTCTTC,CASSPGSVNEQFF
TRBJ1-4,-,TRBV20-1,-,TGCAGTGCTAGACAGATCGAAAAACTGTTTTTT,CSARQIEKLFF
TRBJ2-1,-,TRBV6-1,TRBD2,TGTGCCAGCAGTGCTGAGGTTGGGGGGAGGGTTGGTAATGAGCAGTTCTTC,CASSAEVGGRVGNEQFF
TRBJ2-3,once,TRBV19,-,TGTGCCAGTAGTTTACTCGGAAGCCCAAGGAGGGCAGATACGCAGTATTTT,CASSLLGSPRRADTQYF
TRBJ2-2,-,TRBV6-1,-,TGTGCCAGCAGTGAAGGTTCTTTTGGCGGGGAGCTGTTTTTT,CASSEGSFGGELFF
TRBJ2-2,-,TRBV27,TRBD2,TGTGCCAGCAGTTCGTGGGAGGGCGGGGAGCTGTTTTTT,CASSSWEGGELFF
TRBJ2-2,-,TRBV9,-,TGTGCCAGCGAGCACGGGGAGAACACCGGGGAGCTGTTTTTT,CASEHGENTGELFF
TRBJ1-6,-,TRBV2,-,TGTGCCAGCAGTGATCAGACAGGCCTGAATTCACCCCTCCACTTT,CASSDQTGLNSPLHF
TRBJ2-7,-,TRBV7-8,TRBD1,TGTGCCAGCAGTTCCCAGGGGGTAAGCTACGAGCAGTACTTC,CASSSQGVSYEQYF
TRBJ2-6,-,TRBV4-2,-,TGTGCCAGCAGCAGGTTACAAAGTCGGGCCAACGTCCTGACTTTC,CASSRLQSRANVLTF
TRBJ2-2,-,TRBV5-1,-,TGCGCCAGCAGCGCGGGTGCCGGAGCCCTGAACACCGGGGAGCTGTTTTTT,CASSAGAGALNTGELFF
TRBJ2-6,-,TRBV11-2,-,TGTGCCAGCAGCTTAATCCTGGGACGCTACAACGTCCTGACTTTC,CASSLILGRYNVLTF
TRBJ1-1,-,TRBV4-1,-,TGCGCCAGCAGCCAGATGAACACTGAAGCTTTCTTT,CASSQMNTEAFF
TRBJ1-1,few,TRBV14,TRBD1,TGTGCCAGCAGCCAGTATTGGGGGCGACAGGGTCCACACACTGAAGCTTTCTTT,CASSQYWGRQGPHTEAFF
TRBJ2-7,-,TRBV11-1,TRBD2,TGTGCCAGCAGCTTAGGTAGACTAGCGGGAGAACCCTACGAGCAGTACTTC,CASSLGRLAGEPYEQYF
TRBJ1-2,-,TRBV7-8,-,TGTGCCAGCAGCTTAGCCCGGGACGCAGGCCCGGGCTACACCTTC,CASSLARDAGPGYTF
TRBJ1-2,-,TRBV6-6,-,TGTGCCAGCAGTTCCCTCCACCAGGGCTACACCTTC,CASSSLHQGYTF
TRBJ1-3,-,TRBV27,TRBD1,TGTGCCAGCCCTTCTGGGACAGTTTGCTCTGGAAACACCATATATTTT,CASPSGTVCSGNTIYF
TRBJ1-4,few,TRBV19,TRBD1,TGTGCCAGTAGTAGCATCGGGACAGCTAATGAAAAACTGTTTTTT,CASSSIGTANEKLFF
TRBJ2-1,-,TRBV11-2,TRBD1,TGTGCCAGCAGCTTATCGCCTGGGGAGACAGGGGGTCGATGGCAGTTCTTC,CASSLSPGETGGRWQFF
TRBJ1-5,-,TRBV28,TRBD1,TGTGCCAGCACCTCCCCCGGGACAGGATATAGCAATCAGCCCCAGCATTTT,CASTSPGTGYSNQPQHF
TRBJ2-1,-,TRBV7-3,TRBD2,TGTGCCAGCAGCTTAGGTACTAGCGGATACAATGAGCAGTTCTTC,CASSLGTSGYNEQFF
TRBJ1-5,-,TRBV6-1,TRBD1,TGTGCCAGCAGTGGACAGGGACGGCATCAGCCCCAGCATTTT,CASSGQGRHQPQHF
TRBJ2-1,few,TRBV7-9,TRBD2,TGTGCCAGCGGGGCCGGCGGGAGCGTCTACAATGAGCAGTTCTTC,CASGAGGSVYNEQFF
TRBJ2-5,-,TRBV2,-,TGTGCCAGCAAGGAGGGGGAGACCCAGTACTTC,CASKEGETQYF
TRBJ2-3,-,TRBV28,TRBD2,TGTGCCAGCAGTGGTGGATGGACTAGCCGAAACTATGATACGCAGTATTTT,CASSGGWTSRNYDTQYF
TRBJ1-1,few,TRBV19,TRBD1,TGTGCCAGTACCCCCCGGGACAGGGGCACTTCTGAAGCTTTCTTT,CASTPRDRGTSEAFF
TRBJ2-3,-,TRBV5-1,TRBD1,TGCGCCAGCAGCTTGGGACAGGGGGCCGATACGCAGTATTTT,CASSLGQGADTQYF
TRBJ2-3,-,TRBV10-1,TRBD1,TGCGCCAGCTCGGACAGGGAGGGCACAGATACGCAGTATTTT,CASSDREGTDTQYF
TRBJ1-1,-,TRBV6-5,-,TGTGCCAGCAGTTCAAAAACCGTCGAAGCTTTCTTT,CASSSKTVEAFF
TRBJ2-3,-,TRBV5-1,-,TGCGCCAGCAGCTTGTCGGGGCATACAGATACGCAGTATTTT,CASSLSGHTDTQYF
TRBJ2-1,-,TRBV19,-,TGTGCCAGTAGTGCCTCGTGGGCCTCTGATGAGCAGTTCTTC,CASSASWASDEQFF
TRBJ2-5,-,TRBV18,-,TGTGCCAGCTCACCCAAGGGGGGACAAGAGACCCAGTACTTC,CASSPKGGQETQYF
TRBJ2-7,-,TRBV5-1,TRBD2,TGCGCCAGCAGCTTGGTGGGACTAGCGGGAGACGAGCAGTACTTC,CASSLVGLAGDEQYF
TRBJ2-1,-,TRBV7-9,-,TGTGCCAGCAGCTTAGGGGCCTACAATGAGCAGTTCTTC,CASSLGAYNEQFF
TRBJ1-1,-,TRBV18,TRBD1,TGTGCCAGCTCTCATTCCCAGGGGGTAACTGAAGCTTTCTTT,CASSHSQGVTEAFF
TRBJ2-6,few,TRBV9,TRBD1,TGTGCCAGCAGCTTCCGGGACAGGATCTCTGGGGCCAACGTCCTGACTTTC,CASSFRDRISGANVLTF
TRBJ2-3,-,TRBV5-1,-,TGCGCCAGCAGTTCTATTACCACAGATACGCAGTATTTT,CASSSITTDTQYF